This T cell receptor beta chain was captured by sequencing in a study of T cells in Graves' hyperthyroidism and ophthalmopathy. The CDR3 is made up of 16 amino acids. Germline CDR1 MNHNS, CDR2 SASEGT. With 0 bases clipped from V and 1 base from J, the junction kept 5 bases outside the gene matches. There were TCR beta CDR3 regions amplified from RNA transcripts. RT-PCR in the first round (using the HTBI primer set) targeted the TCR CDR3. TCRdb itself ran the multiplex PCR reads through MiXCR, one entry per CDR3 protein. The repertoire holds some 580,000 distinct CDR3 sequences, with roughly a sixth as singletons. This clonotype was seen many times.

The J gene is TRBJ2-7, the V gene TRBV6-1, with TRBD2 matching over 8 bases. The specimen sequenced was blood. The sequence derives from a woman aged 40-49 years with Graves' ophthalmopathy. The CDR3 here is CASSEADSSGSYEQYF. The CDR3 coding sequence is TGTGCCAGCAGTGAAGCTGACTCTAGCGGGTCCTACGAGCAGTACTTC.